This entry describes one T cell receptor beta chain. One entry per CDR3 protein results from TCRdb running MiXCR on the RACE reads. The table shows around 120,000 distinct CDR3 sequences, with around 13% occurring only once. Described time point: patch test 1, 2 weeks after DPC sensitization. Documented treatment: therapeutic diphenylcyclopropenone sensitization with weekly scalp DPC. Whole blood that had not been fractionated was the source of extracted total RNA. The data stem from a study of human T cells and chemical hapten exposure. The CDR3 sequence is 12 residues long. The V and J ends lost 4 bases and 3 bases respectively, with 4 bases between them. Germline CDR1 and CDR2: KGHDR and SFDVKD.

The chain recombines TRBV24-1 with TRBJ2-3; D unclear. Source: whole blood, taken in connection with sensitization to the hapten diphenylcyclopropenone (DPC). This TCR was recovered from a man aged 18 to 29 with alopecia areata. Some clones in this sample may be carry-over from other donors' samples. CDR3 protein: CATSDTTDTQYF. The DNA of the CDR3 is TGTGCCACCAGTGACACAACAGATACGCAGTATTTT.